This TCR beta chain was found in a study of tumor-infiltrating lymphocytes in localized non-small cell lung cancer. Study-level information: From each patient, both tumor and uninvolved lung, non-adjacent to tumor, were sampled.

Profiling relied on immunoSEQ multiplex PCR, and the TCRdb table lists in-frame clones only, not all of them. In the table there are about 24,000 clones, roughly three fifths of which are singletons. Whole-study findings and limits: Different pieces of the same tissue went to different assays, confounding technical variation with intratumor heterogeneity. Not all patients were TCR sequenced, owing to tissue quantity.

Germline-derived CDR1 and CDR2 are LNHDA and SQIVND (reference sequence). V lost 4 bases and J lost 2, with 7 bases in between. The CDR3 is 13 amino acids. On this clone itself: Its antigen is as yet unknown.

This sequence was found in a human donor with non-small cell lung cancer. The V and J genes are TRBV19 and TRBJ2-3; D gene uncertain. Source material: lung tumor tissue. For the CDR3, the DNA is TGTGCCAGTAGTACGCCGGACACAGATACGCAGTATTTT. Translated: CASSTPDTDTQYF.